This record concerns one TCR beta chain sequence. Its antigen is unidentified. V shed 1 base and J 9 bases; nucleotides not matched to a gene: 9. This CDR3 is built from 16 residues. From germline, CDR1 is MGHRA and CDR2 YSYEKL. The PCR employed 60 Vbeta primers together with 13 Jbeta primers. Produced via immunoSEQ multiplex PCR; TCRdb's table is partial and in-frame only. The sample contains more than 90,000 clones, 65% to 90% of which appear only once. This sample stems from a study of cytomegalovirus exposure and HLA in healthy donors. Study summary: Tens of millions of unique TCRs from HLA-typed donors were held in an early release of data.

Whole-study results and caveats: As immune exposure information, only CMV serostatus was available.

V usage is TRBV4-1 and J usage is TRBJ2-1; 10 bases map to TRBD2. The clonotype originates from an older woman in good health and CMV-seropositive. The sample comprised PBMCs. The DNA for the CDR3 is TGCGCCAGCAGCCAAGTGACCGCTAGCGGGAGCTTTGAGCAGTTCTTC. This codes for CASSQVTASGSFEQFF.